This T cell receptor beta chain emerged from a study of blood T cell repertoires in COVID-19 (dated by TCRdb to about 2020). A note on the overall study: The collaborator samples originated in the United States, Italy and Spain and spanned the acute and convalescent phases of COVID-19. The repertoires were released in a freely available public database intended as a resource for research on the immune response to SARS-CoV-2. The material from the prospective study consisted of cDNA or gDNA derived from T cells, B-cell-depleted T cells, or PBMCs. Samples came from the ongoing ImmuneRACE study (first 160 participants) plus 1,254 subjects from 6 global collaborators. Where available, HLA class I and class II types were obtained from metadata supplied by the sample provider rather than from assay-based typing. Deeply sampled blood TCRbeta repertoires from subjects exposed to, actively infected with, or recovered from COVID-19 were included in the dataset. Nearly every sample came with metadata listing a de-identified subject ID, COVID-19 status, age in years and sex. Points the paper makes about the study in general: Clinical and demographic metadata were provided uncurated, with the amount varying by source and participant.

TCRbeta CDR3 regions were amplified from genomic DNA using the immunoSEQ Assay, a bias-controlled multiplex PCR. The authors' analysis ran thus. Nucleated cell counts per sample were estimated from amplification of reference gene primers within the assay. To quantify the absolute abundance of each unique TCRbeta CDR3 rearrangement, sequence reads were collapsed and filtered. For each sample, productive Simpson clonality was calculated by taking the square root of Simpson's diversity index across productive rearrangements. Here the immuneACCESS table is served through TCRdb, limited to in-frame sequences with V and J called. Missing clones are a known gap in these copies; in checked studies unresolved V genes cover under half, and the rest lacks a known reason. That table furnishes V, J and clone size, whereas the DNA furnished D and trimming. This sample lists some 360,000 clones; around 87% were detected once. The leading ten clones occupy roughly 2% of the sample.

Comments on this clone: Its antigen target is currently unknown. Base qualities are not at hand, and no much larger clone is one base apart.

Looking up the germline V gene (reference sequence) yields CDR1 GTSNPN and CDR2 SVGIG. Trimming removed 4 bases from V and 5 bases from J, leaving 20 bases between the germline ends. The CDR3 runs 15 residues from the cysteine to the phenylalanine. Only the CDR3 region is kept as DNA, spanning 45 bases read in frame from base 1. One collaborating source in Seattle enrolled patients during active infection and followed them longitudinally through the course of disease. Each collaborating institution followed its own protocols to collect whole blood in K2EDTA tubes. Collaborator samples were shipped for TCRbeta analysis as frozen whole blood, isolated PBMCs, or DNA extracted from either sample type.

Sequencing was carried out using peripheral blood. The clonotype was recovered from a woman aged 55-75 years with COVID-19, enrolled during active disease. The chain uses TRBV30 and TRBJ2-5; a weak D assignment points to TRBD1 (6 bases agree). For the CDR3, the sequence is CAWTRNQGRKETQYF. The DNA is TGTGCCTGGACCCGTAACCAGGGGCGGAAGGAGACCCAGTACTTC.